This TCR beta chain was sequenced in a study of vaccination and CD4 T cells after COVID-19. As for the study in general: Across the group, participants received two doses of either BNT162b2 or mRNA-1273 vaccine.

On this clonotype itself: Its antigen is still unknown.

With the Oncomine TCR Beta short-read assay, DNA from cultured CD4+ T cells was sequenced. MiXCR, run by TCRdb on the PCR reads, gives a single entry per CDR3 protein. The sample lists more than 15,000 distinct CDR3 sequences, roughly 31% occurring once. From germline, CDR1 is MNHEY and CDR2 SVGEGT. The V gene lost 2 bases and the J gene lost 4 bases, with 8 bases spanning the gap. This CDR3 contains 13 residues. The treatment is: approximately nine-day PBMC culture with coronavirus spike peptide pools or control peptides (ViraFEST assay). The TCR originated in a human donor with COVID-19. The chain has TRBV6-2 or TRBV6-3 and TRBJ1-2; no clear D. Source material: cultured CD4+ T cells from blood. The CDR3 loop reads CASSYETIYGYTF. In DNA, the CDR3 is TGTGCCAGCAGTTACGAGACTATCTATGGCTACACCTTC.